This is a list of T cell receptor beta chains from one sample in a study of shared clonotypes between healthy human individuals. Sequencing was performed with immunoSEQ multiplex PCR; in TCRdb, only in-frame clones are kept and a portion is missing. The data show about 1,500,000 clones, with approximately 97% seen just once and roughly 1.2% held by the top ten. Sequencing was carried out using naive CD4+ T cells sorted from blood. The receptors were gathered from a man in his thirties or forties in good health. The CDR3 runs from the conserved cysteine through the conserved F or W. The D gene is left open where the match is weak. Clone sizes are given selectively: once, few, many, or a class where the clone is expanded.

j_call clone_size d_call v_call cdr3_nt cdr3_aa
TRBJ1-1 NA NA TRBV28 TGTGCCAGCAGTCAGCGTCCCTTCAGGGGGAACACTGAAGCTTTCTTT CASSQRPFRGNTEAFF
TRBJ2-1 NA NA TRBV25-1 TGTGCCAGCAGCAACATTAATGAGCAGTTCTTC CASSNINEQFF
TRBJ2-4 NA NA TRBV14 TGTGCCAGCAGCCAAGCGGTAGAAAACATTCAGTACTTC CASSQAVENIQYF
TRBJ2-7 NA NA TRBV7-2 TGTGCCAGCAGCTTAGGACCGGAGGAAGCCTACGAGCAGTACTTC CASSLGPEEAYEQYF
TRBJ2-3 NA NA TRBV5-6 TGTGCCAGCCGGGAAGAGGGGTCCACAGATACGCAGTATTTT CASREEGSTDTQYF
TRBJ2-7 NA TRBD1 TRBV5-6 TGTGCCAGCAGCTTGGATGGTGCAGGGGGCCCGTACGAGCAGTACTTC CASSLDGAGGPYEQYF
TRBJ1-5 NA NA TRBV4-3 TGCGCCAGCAGCCAAGGGCCGGTAGTATCTAGCAATCAGCCCCAGCATTTT CASSQGPVVSSNQPQHF
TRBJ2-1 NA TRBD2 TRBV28 TGTGCCAGCAGTTCTACACTAGCGGGAAGATACAATGAGCAGTTCTTC CASSSTLAGRYNEQFF
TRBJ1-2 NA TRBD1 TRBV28 TGTGCCAGCGGGACAGGGAACAATAATGGCTACACCTTC CASGTGNNNGYTF
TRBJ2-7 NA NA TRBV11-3 TGTGCCAGCAGCTTCACAGGGTCCTACGAGCAGTACTTC CASSFTGSYEQYF
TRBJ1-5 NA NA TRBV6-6 TGTGCCAGCGGTTGGCAGGGCAATCAGCCCCAGCATTTT CASGWQGNQPQHF
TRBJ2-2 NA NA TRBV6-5 TGTGCCAGCAAGGAGTTTCCCGGGGAGCTGTTTTTT CASKEFPGELFF
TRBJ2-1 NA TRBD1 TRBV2 TGTGCCAGCAGAGACAGGGTGAATGAGCAGTTCTTC CASRDRVNEQFF
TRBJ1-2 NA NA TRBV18 TGTGCCAGCTCCCTTGCGGGGGCAGGCTATGGCTACACCTTC CASSLAGAGYGYTF
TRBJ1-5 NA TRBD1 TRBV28 TGTGCCAGCAGTCCACCATCCGGGACAGGGTCCCATCAGCCCCAGCATTTT CASSPPSGTGSHQPQHF
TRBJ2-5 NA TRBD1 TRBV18 TGTGCCAGCTCGGCAAGGACAGGAGAGACCCAGTACTTC CASSARTGETQYF
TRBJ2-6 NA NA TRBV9 TGTGCCAGCAGCGCTGGGGCCTCTGGGGCCAACGTCCTGACTTTC CASSAGASGANVLTF
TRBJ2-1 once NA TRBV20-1 TGCAGTGGGTTACAAAACGAGCAGTTCTTC CSGLQNEQFF
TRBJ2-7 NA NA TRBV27 TGTGCCAGCAGTTTGCTTAGGGGCGGCCAGGGCTACGAGCAGTACTTC CASSLLRGGQGYEQYF
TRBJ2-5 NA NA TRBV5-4 TGTGCCAGCAGCGAATCGACTTCGGGGACCCAGTACTTC CASSESTSGTQYF
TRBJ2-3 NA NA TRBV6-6 TGTGCCAGCAGCTCTAGTGGGAGTATTACAGATACGCAGTATTTT CASSSSGSITDTQYF
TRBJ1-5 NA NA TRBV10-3 TGTGCCATCAGTGTTGGGGGGGAGCCCCAGCATTTT CAISVGGEPQHF
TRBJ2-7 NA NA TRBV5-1 TGCGCCAGCAGCTTGGGTCTCCGGGGGACAGACTACGAGCAGTACTTC CASSLGLRGTDYEQYF
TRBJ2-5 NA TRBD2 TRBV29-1 TGCAGCGGTCGAGCACTAGCGGGGGAAGAGACCCAGTACTTC CSGRALAGEETQYF
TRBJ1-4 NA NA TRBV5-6 TGTGCCAGCAGCTGGGCACAGGGTAGCGAAAAACTGTTTTTT CASSWAQGSEKLFF
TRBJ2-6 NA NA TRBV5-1 TGCGCCAGCAGCTTAGGGCCTTCTGGGGCCAACGTCCTGACTTTC CASSLGPSGANVLTF
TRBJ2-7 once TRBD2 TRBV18 TGTGCCAGCTCACCTCGGGGGGAGAAAGACTACGAGCAGTACTTC CASSPRGEKDYEQYF
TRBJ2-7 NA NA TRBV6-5 TGTGCCAGTCGGAAACCAGGGGCGATGGGGGAGCAGTACTTC CASRKPGAMGEQYF
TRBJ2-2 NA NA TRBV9 TGTGCCAGCAGCGTAGGTCCAGCGGTGGAGCTGTTTTTT CASSVGPAVELFF
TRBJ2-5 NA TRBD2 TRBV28 TGTGCCAGCGAATTGAGCGGGAGTGGGAGGACCCAGTACTTC CASELSGSGRTQYF
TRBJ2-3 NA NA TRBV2 TGTGCCAGCATTGGGACCTCTCAGTATTTT CASIGTSQYF
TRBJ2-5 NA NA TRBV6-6 TGTGCCAGTTGGTGGCAGGGGTCCCAAGAGACCCAGTACTTC CASWWQGSQETQYF
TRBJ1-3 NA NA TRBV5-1 TGCGCCAGCAGCTTGGTTTTCGCCAACTCTGGAAACACCATATATTTT CASSLVFANSGNTIYF
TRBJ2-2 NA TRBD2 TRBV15 TGTGCCACCAGGGGGGGGTACACCGGGGAGCTGTTTTTT CATRGGYTGELFF
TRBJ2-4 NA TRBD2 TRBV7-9 TGTGCCAGCAGCAACGGGACTAGCGGGAGGGCGGGCAAAAACATTCAGTACTTC CASSNGTSGRAGKNIQYF
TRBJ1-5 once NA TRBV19 TGTGCCAGTAGTATAGCAGGGTCCAAGGGTCAGCTATATCAGCCCCAGCATTTT CASSIAGSKGQLYQPQHF
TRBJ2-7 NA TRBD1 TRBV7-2 TGTGCCAGCAGCTTAGAATCGGGGACAGGATTTCGCGAGCAGTACTTC CASSLESGTGFREQYF
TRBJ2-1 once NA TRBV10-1 TGCGCCAGCAGTGAGTCGGTCTCCCGGGGCAGCGATGAGCAGTTCTTC CASSESVSRGSDEQFF
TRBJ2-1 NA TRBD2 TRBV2 TGTGCCAGCACGACTAGCGGGCGGTACAATGAGCAGTTCTTC CASTTSGRYNEQFF
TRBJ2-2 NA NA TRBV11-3 TGTGCCAGCAGCTTAGGTGGGGAGACAGGGGAGCTGTTTTTT CASSLGGETGELFF
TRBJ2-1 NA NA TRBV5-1 TGCGCCAGCAGCTCGGACAGAACCTACAATGAGCAGTTCTTC CASSSDRTYNEQFF
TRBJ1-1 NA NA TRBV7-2 TGTGCCAGCAGCTTAGTTCGGCCTAACACTGAAGCTTTCTTT CASSLVRPNTEAFF
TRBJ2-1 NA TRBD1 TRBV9 TGTGCCAGCAGCGTAGTATCAGGGGGTTTGGGTGAGCAGTTCTTC CASSVVSGGLGEQFF
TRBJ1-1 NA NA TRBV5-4 TGTGCCAGCAGCTCGGTCGGACCGGGGGAAGAAGCTTTCTTT CASSSVGPGEEAFF
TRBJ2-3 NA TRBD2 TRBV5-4 TGTGCCAGCTACCCAAAGGCGGGAGAAATAAGCACAGATACGCAGTATTTT CASYPKAGEISTDTQYF
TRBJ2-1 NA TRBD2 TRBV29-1 TGCAGCCTTTCTATAGCGGGAGGGCCGAGGAATGAGCAGTTCTTC CSLSIAGGPRNEQFF
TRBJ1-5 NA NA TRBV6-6 TGTGCCAGCAGTTACTCGCGGAATCAGCCCCAGCATTTT CASSYSRNQPQHF
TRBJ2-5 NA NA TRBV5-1 TGCGCCAGCGGCGAGCAGGGCGGGGAGACCCAGTACTTC CASGEQGGETQYF
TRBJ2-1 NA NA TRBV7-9 TGTGCCAGCAGGGGAGAGGGGGGCGAATACAATGAGCAGTTCTTC CASRGEGGEYNEQFF
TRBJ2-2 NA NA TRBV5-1 TGCGCCAGCAAGCTGATCCCCCAGGCCGGCGGGGAGCTGTTTTTT CASKLIPQAGGELFF
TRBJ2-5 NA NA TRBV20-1 TGCAGTGAACGTTGGGGGGAGACCCAGTACTTC CSERWGETQYF
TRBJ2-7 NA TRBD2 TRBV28 TGTGCCAGCGAAGGGACTAGCGGGATCATGCTCTCCTACGAGCAGTACTTC CASEGTSGIMLSYEQYF
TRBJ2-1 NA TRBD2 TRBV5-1 TGCGCCAGCAGCTGGGGACTAGCGGATTCTTACAATGAGCAGTTCTTC CASSWGLADSYNEQFF
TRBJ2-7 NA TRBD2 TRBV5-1 TGCGCCAGCAGCCCCGGGGGACTAGCGGGAGCGGGTGAGCAGTACTTC CASSPGGLAGAGEQYF